Sequencing of this T cell receptor (beta chain) was carried out in a study of blood T cell repertoires in COVID-19. As for the study in general: Acute and convalescent COVID-19 samples came from the United States, Italy and Spain. T cells, B-cell-depleted T cells, or PBMCs provided the cDNA or gDNA that served as material.

In the original analysis: Estimated nucleated cell counts came from reference gene primer amplification. The method was immunoSEQ multiplex PCR; TCRdb's version includes in-frame clones alone and lacks a portion of them. V and J calls and clone size come straight from that table; D and trimming were deduced from the DNA. The repertoire consists of approximately 150,000 clones, with more than 85% occurring once and the leading ten covering roughly 18%. The CDR3 length is 19 residues. The germline V gene has CDR1 SGHAT and CDR2 FQNNGV. Trimming removed 1 base from V and 4 bases from J, with 23 bases in between.

This chain connects TRBV11-2 to TRBJ2-1; D may be TRBD2 (5 bases). Source material: peripheral blood. The TCR was taken from a man aged 45-65 years with active or convalescent COVID-19. The DNA of the CDR3 is TGTGCCAGCAGCTTAGTTCTATCTGGTTCTAGCCCTCAATACAATGAGCAGTTCTTC. Amino acids: CASSLVLSGSSPQYNEQFF.